Shown below are 15 T cell receptor beta chains from a single sample sequenced in a study of cytomegalovirus exposure and HLA in healthy donors. The PCR contained 60 Vbeta and 13 Jbeta primers. Data came from immunoSEQ multiplex PCR; TCRdb stores just in-frame clones and leaves some out. The sample lists more than 200,000 clones, approximately 83% seen once, with around 1.4% in the top ten. The sequenced sample was PBMCs. The receptors shown here come from a girl aged 10-17 years in good health and CMV-seronegative.

V is TRBV30 and J is TRBJ2-3; TRBD2 agrees at 9 bases. Germline V lookup: CDR1 GTSNPN, CDR2 SVGIG (reference sequence). Losses at the gene ends were 4 bases for V and 4 bases for J; bases not matched to a gene: 12. CDR3 length: 16 residues. The CDR3 here is CAWTKAGGQSPDTQYF. Here the CDR3 DNA reads TGTGCCTGGACTAAAGCGGGGGGCCAGTCCCCAGATACGCAGTATTTT.

This sequence joins TRBV7-2 and TRBJ2-1; D unclear. The germline V gene has CDR1 SGHTA and CDR2 FQGNSA. This CDR3 is built from 15 residues. Trimming shortened V by 3 bases and J by 0 bases, and 9 bases separated the two germline ends. For the CDR3, the DNA is TGTGCCAGCAGCTTCCTGCCTAGCTCCTACAATGAGCAGTTCTTC. Translated: CASSFLPSSYNEQFF.

The chain recombines TRBV11-2 with TRBJ2-7, with a weak D call TRBD2 (5 bases). Deletions cut 0 bases from V and 0 bases from J, with 9 bases between. Looked up from germline, CDR1 is SGHAT and CDR2 is FQNNGV. The CDR3 has 15 amino acids. The CDR3 is CASSLDRTSSYEQYF. In nucleotides, the CDR3 is TGTGCCAGCAGCTTAGATCGAACTAGCTCCTACGAGCAGTACTTC.

Concerning this clone: Compared with germline, one end of the junction differs, possibly owing to a read error. Distinct nucleotide sequences in the sample also encode this CDR3. The rearrangement joins TRBV7-9 to TRBJ2-7; tentatively, D is TRBD2 (6 bases). The germline V gene encodes CDR1 SEHNR and CDR2 FQNEAQ (reference sequence). The CDR3 has 14 amino acids. CDR3 sequence (DNA): TGTGCCAGCAGCTTAGCCGGGAGAAGCTACGAGCAGTACTTT. Its translation is CASSLAGRSYEQYF.

The chain combines TRBV7-6 with TRBJ1-2; D might be TRBD1 (5 bases). Looked up from germline, CDR1 is SGHVS and CDR2 is FNYEAQ. With 5 bases removed from V and 8 bases from J, the gap between germline ends came to 24 bases. This CDR3 spans 16 amino acids. CDR3 sequence reads: CASSREVGRDVGGYTF. The CDR3 DNA reads TGTGCCAGCAGCCGAGAGGTGGGCAGGGATGTAGGAGGCTACACCTTC.

This chain uses TRBV2 with TRBJ2-7; the match to TRBD1 covers 8 bases. The CDR3 consists of 14 residues. J lost 6 bases, V lost 6 bases, and 10 bases had no gene match. The germline CDR1 and CDR2 sequences are SNHLY and FYNNEI. The CDR3 spells CASSGAVDRVEQYF. For the CDR3, the DNA is TGTGCCAGCAGCGGGGCCGTGGACAGGGTCGAGCAGTACTTC.

This chain joins TRBV27 and TRBJ2-7; 11 positions match TRBD2. The germline V gene encodes CDR1 MNHEY and CDR2 SMNVEV (reference sequence). The CDR3 runs 18 residues. Losses at the gene ends were 5 bases for V and 3 bases for J; bases not matched to a gene: 15. DNA for the CDR3: TGTGCCAGCAGTAGCTCGACTAGCGGGAAGGTGGGCCTCTACGAGCAGTACTTC. Amino acid sequence: CASSSSTSGKVGLYEQYF.

This chain connects TRBV28 to TRBJ1-1; D remains ambiguous. V was pared by 4 bases and J by 6 bases, with 15 bases between. Looked up from germline, CDR1 is MDHEN and CDR2 is SYDVKM. This CDR3 region has 14 residues. The CDR3 DNA reads as TGTGCCAGCAGTTCCCGAGTTGTAGTCGCTGAAGCTTTCTTT. It yields the protein CASSSRVVVAEAFF.

This clone appeared a single time. The chain has TRBV27 and TRBJ2-1; 11 nucleotides align to TRBD1. This CDR3 region has 16 residues. Germline CDR1 and CDR2: MNHEY and SMNVEV (reference sequence). V was pared by 8 bases and J by 5 bases, with 11 bases of the junction left unmatched. The CDR3 reads CASGNYRDRGDNEQFF. Here the CDR3 DNA reads TGTGCCAGCGGCAATTACCGGGACAGGGGGGACAATGAGCAGTTCTTC.

This clone was picked up one time. V is TRBV5-1 and J is TRBJ2-3, with TRBD2 matching 8 bases. The V gene's germline CDR1 is SGHRS and CDR2 YFSETQ. Trimming at V came to 1 base and at J to 0 bases, leaving 4 bases not matched to a gene. The CDR3 loop spans 16 amino acids. The CDR3 DNA reads as TGCGCCAGCAGCTTGAGCGGGGGCGGTAGCACAGATACGCAGTATTTT. Translating it yields CASSLSGGGSTDTQYF.

The chain carries TRBV6-1 and TRBJ2-7; TRBD1 is a possible D gene (5 bases). Trimming left V 4 bases short and J 3 bases short, with 16 bases between. This CDR3 comprises 15 residues. Looked up from germline, CDR1 is MNHNS and CDR2 is SASEGT. In DNA form, the CDR3 reads TGTGCCAGCAGTGTAGGGGCAGGGTGGGGCTACGAGCAGTACTTC. It specifies CASSVGAGWGYEQYF.

The J gene is TRBJ2-2, the V gene TRBV5-4, with 9 nucleotides matching TRBD2. This CDR3 has 15 residues. Germline CDR1 SGHNT, CDR2 YYREEE (reference sequence). Trimming took 4 bases from V and 4 from J; bases not matched to a gene: 5. The CDR3 DNA sequence: TGTGCCAGCAGCCTTAGCGGGAGCGTCACCGGGGAGCTGTTTTTT. This gives the protein CASSLSGSVTGELFF.

The chain joins TRBV6-5 to TRBJ1-1; TRBD1 agrees at 10 bases. The CDR3 spans 13 residues. Trimming took 11 bases from V and 1 from J; bases not matched to a gene: 4. Germline V gene sequence: CDR1 MNHEY, CDR2 SVGAGI. The CDR3 region has the DNA TGTGCCGTCAGGACAGGGGGGAACACTGAAGCTTTCTTT. Translating it yields CAVRTGGNTEAFF.

This sequence joins TRBV6-5 and TRBJ1-2, with 8 bases lining up with TRBD1. The CDR3 loop spans 13 amino acids. The trim removed 8 bases at V and 4 bases at J, leaving 6 bases unmatched. CDR1 and CDR2 (germline): MNHEY, SVGAGI. The CDR3 loop reads CASGDRGGYGYTF. Written as DNA, the CDR3 is TGTGCCAGCGGTGACAGGGGCGGCTATGGCTACACCTTC.

J is TRBJ2-3 and V is TRBV19; TRBD2 matches at 11 bases. Unmatched junction bases numbered 3, after V lost 4 bases and J lost 0 bases. Per the germline V gene, CDR1 is LNHDA and CDR2 is SQIVND (reference sequence). The CDR3 loop spans 16 amino acids. The CDR3 loop is CASSNRLAGSTDTQYF. The DNA of the CDR3 is TGTGCCAGTAGTAACAGACTAGCGGGGAGCACAGATACGCAGTATTTT. The entire variable domain, with the rest obtained from reference TRBV19 and TRBJ2-3, is as follows: DGGITQSPKYLFRKEGQNVTLSCEQNLNHDAMYWYRQDPGQGLRLIYYSQIVNDFQKGDIAEGYSVSREKKESFPLTVTSAQKNPTAFYLCASSNRLAGSTDTQYFGPGTRLTVL.